The entry below describes one T cell receptor beta chain. These data come from a study of control samples from healthy donors and cancer patients. Per germline, CDR1 SGHRS and CDR2 YFSETQ. This CDR3 region has 15 residues. Germline trimming cut 6 bases from V and 0 bases from J; bases unmatched to any gene: 2. This table comes from immunoSEQ multiplex PCR, and its TCRdb copy is limited to in-frame clones, with some not included. The sample yields approximately 87,000 clones, around 92% seen once. The sequence was collected from a man aged 50-59 years in good health. This chain links TRBV5-1 with TRBJ2-2, with 10 bases matching TRBD2. The sequencing sample was made of blood. The CDR3 here is CASTLAGANTGELFF. In nucleotides, the CDR3 is TGCGCCAGCACCCTAGCGGGGGCGAACACCGGGGAGCTGTTTTTT.